This record concerns one TCR beta chain sequence. The target antigen is unknown. This entry comes from a study of cytomegalovirus exposure and HLA in healthy donors. Study findings and constraints: Trimming of TCR beta V- and J-genes showed a link, identified in a later analysis, to a missense DCLRE1C variant. It was 164 TCR beta chains that were listed as cytomegalovirus-associated.

The study ran its PCR with 60 Vbeta and 13 Jbeta primers. Produced via immunoSEQ multiplex PCR; TCRdb's table is partial and in-frame only. The top ten hold roughly 6.8% of the sample, which has some 150,000 clones, roughly 63% seen once. In germline, CDR1 is SNHLY, CDR2 FYNNEI. The CDR3 extends over 14 amino acids. V lost 6 bases to trimming and J lost 6 bases; unmatched junction nucleotides: 9. Sequencing was carried out using PBMCs. This sequence was found in a woman in her sixties or seventies in good health and CMV-seropositive. The chain couples TRBV2 to TRBJ2-7; 9 positions match TRBD1. The CDR3 loop reads CASRGSGQGFEQYF. CDR3 DNA: TGTGCCAGCAGGGGTTCGGGACAGGGCTTCGAGCAGTACTTC.